The next 14 T cell receptor beta chains were all read from a single sample in a study of blood T cell repertoires in COVID-19. The method was immunoSEQ multiplex PCR; TCRdb's version includes in-frame clones alone and lacks a portion of them. The table lists approximately 150,000 clones, about 85% of them singletons. The material sequenced was peripheral blood. The receptor set was obtained from a woman of 80 years or more with COVID-19, enrolled during active disease.

The chain has TRBV4-1 and TRBJ1-3; perhaps TRBD1 as D (6 bases). The CDR3 has 15 amino acids. Germline CDR1 is MGHRA and CDR2 is YSYEKL. V lost 3 bases, J lost 2 bases, and 11 bases lay in between. DNA for the CDR3: TGCGCCAGCAGCCAGGTTGACAGGCCTGGAAACACCATATATTTT. Translation gives CASSQVDRPGNTIYF.

This rearrangement joins TRBV5-1 to TRBJ1-4; D remains unclear. There are 16 residues in the CDR3. Trimming shortened V by 0 bases and J by 5 bases, and 14 bases separated the two germline ends. CDR1 is SGHRS and CDR2 is YFSETQ in the germline V gene. DNA of the CDR3: TGCGCCAGCAGCTTGGGGTCCGTTAGCGGAAATGAAAAACTGTTTTTT. This translates into CASSLGSVSGNEKLFF. The complete variable domain, with remaining parts taken from reference TRBV5-1 and TRBJ1-4, reads KAGVTQTPRYLIKTRGQQVTLSCSPISGHRSVSWYQQTPGQGLQFLFEYFSETQRNKGNFPGRFSGRQFSNSRSEMNVSTLELGDSALYLCASSLGSVSGNEKLFFGSGTQLSVL.

The rearrangement joins TRBV15 to TRBJ2-3, with 8 bases that match TRBD1. CDR1 and CDR2 (germline): LNHNV, YYDKDF (reference sequence). V was pared by 0 bases and J by 3 bases, with 5 bases of the junction left unmatched. CDR3 size: 16 residues. The DNA of the CDR3 is TGTGCCACCAGCAGAGATAGGACAGGGCTAACAGATACGCAGTATTTT. This codes for CATSRDRTGLTDTQYF. The full variable domain, completed using reference TRBV15 and TRBJ2-3, is DAMVIQNPRYQVTQFGKPVTLSCSQTLNHNVMYWYQQKSSQAPKLLFHYYDKDFNNEADTPDNFQSRRPNTSFCFLDIRSPGLGDTAMYLCATSRDRTGLTDTQYFGPGTRLTVL.

The gene calls are TRBV29-1 and TRBJ2-7; a possible D gene is TRBD1 (6 bases). In germline, CDR1 is SQVTM, CDR2 ANQGSEA. V lost 7 bases, J lost 2 bases, and 12 bases lay in between. This CDR3 has 12 amino acids. CDR3 nucleotides: TGCAGCGCGACAGGAGACGCCTACGAGCAGTACTTC. Its protein is CSATGDAYEQYF.

The chain is built from TRBV9 and TRBJ1-2; D is possibly TRBD1 (6 bases). There are 14 residues in the CDR3. Trimming stripped 4 bases from V and 7 bases from J, with 17 bases between. Germline CDR1 and CDR2: SGDLS and YYNGEE. CDR3 coding DNA: TGTGCCAGCAGCCGACAGGAACTATTGGGTGGCTACACCTTC. It codes for CASSRQELLGGYTF.

The V gene is TRBV5-1, the J gene TRBJ1-2; D unresolved. Germline V gene lookup returns CDR1 SGHRS and CDR2 YFSETQ. V shed 3 bases and J shed 8 bases, with 14 bases lying between them. The CDR3 contains 13 residues. The DNA of the CDR3 is TGCGCCAGCAGCTCGGTCAGTGTGGGCGGCTACACCTTC. Translated, it gives CASSSVSVGGYTF.

The chain uses TRBV2 and TRBJ1-5; possible D gene TRBD1, 6 bases. The CDR3 is 13 residues long. The V end lost 6 bases, the J end lost 11 bases, and 17 bases lay between the germline ends. Germline V gene sequence: CDR1 SNHLY, CDR2 FYNNEI. The CDR3: CASRDRPTSAQHF. In DNA, the CDR3 is TGTGCCAGCAGGGACAGACCCACCTCGGCCCAGCATTTT. Drawing the rest from reference TRBV2 and TRBJ1-5, the complete variable domain is EPEVTQTPSHQVTQMGQEVILRCVPISNHLYFYWYRQILGQKVEFLVSFYNNEISEKSEIFDDQFSVERPDGSNFTLKIRSTKLEDSAMYFCASRDRPTSAQHFGDGTRLSIL.

In this sample, this clone turned up once. J is TRBJ2-7 and V is TRBV24-1; 7 bases agree with TRBD1. Germline V gene data show CDR1 as KGHDR and CDR2 as SFDVKD. CDR3 length equals 13 residues. V was pared by 7 bases and J by 0 bases, with 2 bases of the junction left unmatched. CDR3 amino acids: CATSTGASYEQYF. In nucleotides, the CDR3 is TGTGCCACCAGCACAGGGGCCTCCTACGAGCAGTACTTC.

In DNA form, the CDR3 reads TGTGCCAGCAGCCCTAGCGGGAGTGCAGATACGCAGTATTTT. Translation: CASSPSGSADTQYF. This chain joins TRBV3-1 (or the pseudogene TRBV3-2) and TRBJ2-3, with TRBD2 matching over 10 bases. The CDR3 extends over 14 amino acids. The germline V gene has CDR1 LGHDT and CDR2 YNNKEL (reference sequence). V shed 4 bases and J 4 bases; nucleotides not matched to a gene: 2.

The chain employs TRBV5-1 and TRBJ1-1; D not resolved. The ends were cut back, 3 bases at V and 0 bases at J, with 6 bases in the middle. The germline V gene has CDR1 SGHRS and CDR2 YFSETQ. The CDR3 loop spans 13 amino acids. The CDR3 DNA sequence: TGCGCCAGCAGCTGGGAGGTGAACACTGAAGCTTTCTTT. This sequence encodes CASSWEVNTEAFF.

CDR3 DNA sequence: TGTGCCAGCAGCTTTGGACAGGGAGGGGGTGAGCAGTTCTTC. Translation gives CASSFGQGGGEQFF. The chain uses TRBV7-8 and TRBJ2-1; the D gene is possibly TRBD1 (8 bases). Looked up from germline, CDR1 is SGHVS and CDR2 is FQNEAQ. V was trimmed by 3 bases and J by 9 bases, leaving 15 bases between them. The CDR3 is 14 amino acids.

This clone is a singleton in its sample. The chain couples TRBV7-6 to TRBJ2-1; 10 positions match TRBD2. CDR1 and CDR2 (germline): SGHVS, FNYEAQ. The CDR3 extends over 17 amino acids. V lost 4 bases to trimming and J lost 4 bases; unmatched junction nucleotides: 10. The DNA of the CDR3 is TGTGCCAGCAGCTCCCCCCACGGACTAGCGGAGTACAATGAGCAGTTCTTC. Translating gives CASSSPHGLAEYNEQFF.

This chain links TRBV7-2 with TRBJ1-2, with D perhaps matching TRBD1 (6 bases). Germline V gene data show CDR1 as SGHTA and CDR2 as FQGNSA. The CDR3 is 13 residues long. V was pared by 3 bases and J by 4 bases, with 9 bases between. The CDR3 protein is CASSLTQGYGYTF. The DNA of the CDR3 is TGTGCCAGCAGCTTGACACAGGGCTATGGCTACACCTTC.

V usage is TRBV29-1 and J usage is TRBJ1-1, with 8 positions matching TRBD1. Trimming at V came to 6 bases and at J to 10 bases, leaving 16 bases not matched to a gene. This CDR3 contains 14 residues. Germline V gene sequence: CDR1 SQVTM, CDR2 ANQGSEA. The CDR3 DNA is TGCAGCGTCGACCCGGAGCAGGGGGCAGACGGAGCTTTCTTT. Translation: CSVDPEQGADGAFF. Filled out from reference TRBV29-1 and TRBJ1-1, the complete variable domain reads SAVISQKPSRDICQRGTSLTIQCQVDSQVTMMFWYRQQPGQSLTLIATANQGSEATYESGFVIDKFPISRPNLTFSTLTVSNMSPEDSSIYLCSVDPEQGADGAFFGQGTRLTVV.